These 21 T cell receptor beta chains were sequenced from one sample in a study of shared clonotypes between healthy human individuals. CD45RO-negative, CCR7-positively selected cells formed the naive CD8 fraction, excluding terminally differentiated effector memory CD45RA+ cells. Libraries were prepared by immunoSEQ multiplex PCR; TCRdb keeps only in-frame clonotypes and omits some of them. The repertoire consists of 1.5 million to 2.5 million clones, with about 95% occurring once and the leading ten covering 1.2%. Sequencing was carried out using naive CD8+ T cells sorted from blood. Receptors originate from a man between 18 and 29 years old in good health.

The rearrangement links TRBV7-3 to TRBJ2-1; D could derive from TRBD1 or TRBD2 (5 bases each). Between the trimmed V and J ends, which lost 2 bases and 6 bases, there was a span of 11 bases. The CDR3 is 14 residues long. CDR1 SGHTA and CDR2 FQGTGA come from the germline V gene. The CDR3 loop is CASSLGGGINEQFF. Here the CDR3 DNA reads TGTGCCAGCAGCTTAGGGGGTGGGATCAATGAGCAGTTCTTC.

This rearrangement joins TRBV28 to TRBJ1-6, with unresolved D. The V gene lost 3 bases and the J gene lost 2 bases, with 11 bases spanning the gap. The CDR3 runs to 16 residues. The V gene's germline CDR1 is MDHEN and CDR2 SYDVKM. The CDR3 is CASSLYLDTYNSPLHF. For the CDR3, the DNA is TGTGCCAGCAGTTTGTACCTAGACACCTATAATTCACCCCTCCACTTT. Complete variable domain (other parts from reference TRBV28 and TRBJ1-6): DVKVTQSSRYLVKRTGEKVFLECVQDMDHENMFWYRQDPGLGLRLIYFSYDVKMKEKGDIPEGYSVSREKKERFSLILESASTNQTSMYLCASSLYLDTYNSPLHFGNGTRLTVT.

V and J are TRBV15 and TRBJ2-5; no reliable D call. Germline V gene data show CDR1 as LNHNV and CDR2 as YYDKDF (reference sequence). The CDR3 sequence is 13 residues long. V was cut by 4 bases and J by 1 base, with 7 bases left in between. CDR3 in amino acids: CATSIYVQETQYF. CDR3 nucleotide sequence: TGTGCCACCAGCATCTATGTCCAAGAGACCCAGTACTTC. Using reference TRBV15 and TRBJ2-5 for the parts outside the CDR3, the full variable domain is DAMVIQNPRYQVTQFGKPVTLSCSQTLNHNVMYWYQQKSSQAPKLLFHYYDKDFNNEADTPDNFQSRRPNTSFCFLDIRSPGLGDTAMYLCATSIYVQETQYFGPGTRLLVL.

This clone was found once. This rearrangement joins TRBV2 to TRBJ1-3; D gene uncertain. CDR3 length: 16 residues. Germline V lookup: CDR1 SNHLY, CDR2 FYNNEI. Trimming removed 5 bases at V and 3 bases at J, with 17 bases between. The CDR3 reads CASSPTGVSVGNTIYF. The DNA for the CDR3 is TGTGCCAGCAGTCCGACTGGAGTCAGCGTTGGAAACACCATATATTTT.

A word on this clone: Within the sample, other DNA sequences also encode this same CDR3. The rearrangement uses TRBV15 and TRBJ1-5; no firm D call. The germline CDR1 and CDR2 sequences are LNHNV and YYDKDF (reference sequence). Trimming took off 1 base at V and 1 base at J, with 8 bases between the two ends. This CDR3 is built from 15 residues. The CDR3 DNA is TGTGCCACCAGCAGAGTCACCGGGAGCAATCAGCCCCAGCATTTT. Protein sequence: CATSRVTGSNQPQHF.

J is TRBJ2-2 and V is TRBV28; possible D gene TRBD1, 6 bases. CDR1 MDHEN and CDR2 SYDVKM come from the germline V gene. Trimming stripped 5 bases from V and 2 bases from J, with 9 bases between. This CDR3 has 14 amino acids. CDR3 amino acids: CASSMDSNTGELFF. Written as DNA, the CDR3 is TGTGCCAGCAGTATGGACAGTAACACCGGGGAGCTGTTTTTT. The whole variable domain, remainder taken from reference TRBV28 and TRBJ2-2, is DVKVTQSSRYLVKRTGEKVFLECVQDMDHENMFWYRQDPGLGLRLIYFSYDVKMKEKGDIPEGYSVSREKKERFSLILESASTNQTSMYLCASSMDSNTGELFFGEGSRLTVL.

The rearrangement links TRBV4-1 to TRBJ1-1; D is unresolved. The V gene's germline CDR1 is MGHRA and CDR2 YSYEKL. The CDR3 contains 10 residues. V dropped 1 base and J dropped 9 bases, with 3 bases sitting between them. The CDR3 spells CASSQGKAFF. For the CDR3, the DNA is TGCGCCAGCAGCCAAGGGAAAGCTTTCTTT.

CDR3 nucleotides: TGTGCCAGCTCAAAGGACCGCGGGGGCACCGGGGAGCTGTTTTTT. This translates into CASSKDRGGTGELFF. This chain connects TRBV6-5 to TRBJ2-2; TRBD2 agrees at 7 bases. The CDR3 is 15 residues long. V shed 8 bases and J 4 bases; nucleotides not matched to a gene: 10. The germline gives CDR1 MNHEY, CDR2 SVGAGI.

The V gene is TRBV7-3, the J gene TRBJ1-2, with TRBD1 matching over 7 bases. V shed 3 bases and J 6 bases; nucleotides not matched to a gene: 4. The CDR3 extends over 13 amino acids. Germline CDR1 reads SGHTA; CDR2 reads FQGTGA. CDR3 DNA sequence: TGTGCCAGCAGCTTTACAGGGGCGGATGGCTACACCTTC. This gives the protein CASSFTGADGYTF.

This chain joins TRBV27 and TRBJ1-1; D is unresolved. The ends were cut back, 0 bases at V and 1 base at J, with 9 bases in the middle. Germline V gene sequence: CDR1 MNHEY, CDR2 SMNVEV (reference sequence). This CDR3 comprises 15 residues. DNA of the CDR3: TGTGCCAGCAGTTTATCGGAAAATTGGAACACTGAAGCTTTCTTT. Its translation is CASSLSENWNTEAFF.

The chain combines TRBV4-3 with TRBJ1-6; D might be TRBD1 (6 bases). This CDR3 spans 15 amino acids. The germline V and J ends were trimmed by 4 bases and 9 bases, with 16 bases remaining between them. Germline V gives CDR1 LGHNA, CDR2 YSLEER. The CDR3 here is CASSPNRERGSPLHF. As DNA, the CDR3 is TGCGCCAGCAGCCCCAACAGGGAGCGGGGTTCACCCCTCCACTTT.

This chain joins TRBV28 and TRBJ2-1; no clear D. Germline CDR1 is MDHEN and CDR2 is SYDVKM. V was trimmed by 6 bases and J by 0 bases, leaving 12 bases between them. The CDR3 contains 15 residues. The CDR3 spells CASSHDQSSYNEQFF. The CDR3 nucleotides read TGTGCCAGCAGCCATGACCAGAGCTCCTACAATGAGCAGTTCTTC.

This clone was counted once. This chain uses TRBV5-1 with TRBJ2-2; no firm D call. The V gene lost 6 bases and the J gene lost 7 bases, with 13 bases spanning the gap. There are 13 residues in the CDR3. The germline CDR1 and CDR2 sequences are SGHRS and YFSETQ. The CDR3: CASTSLPHGELFF. The CDR3 region has the DNA TGCGCCAGCACCTCCCTCCCTCACGGGGAGCTGTTTTTT. The entire variable domain, with the rest obtained from reference TRBV5-1 and TRBJ2-2, is as follows: KAGVTQTPRYLIKTRGQQVTLSCSPISGHRSVSWYQQTPGQGLQFLFEYFSETQRNKGNFPGRFSGRQFSNSRSEMNVSTLELGDSALYLCASTSLPHGELFFGEGSRLTVL.

Here the CDR3 reads CASSENLSQRWGYTF. CDR3 DNA: TGTGCCAGCAGTGAAAACTTGTCGCAGCGCTGGGGCTACACCTTC. V usage is TRBV2 and J usage is TRBJ1-2, with D unresolved. The V gene lost 2 bases and the J gene lost 8 bases, with 18 bases spanning the gap. Germline CDR1 reads SNHLY; CDR2 reads FYNNEI. The CDR3 is 15 residues long.

For this clone: Other DNA sequences from this sample encode an identical CDR3 as well. V is TRBV6-5 and J is TRBJ2-1, with a tentative D call TRBD2 (5 bases). Germline V CDR1 and CDR2: MNHEY, SVGAGI. V gave up 3 bases and J gave up 8 bases, with 11 bases separating them. CDR3 length equals 13 residues. This chain's CDR3 is CASSYSLADEQFF. The DNA for the CDR3 is TGTGCCAGCAGTTATTCGCTAGCCGATGAGCAGTTCTTC.

This sequence joins TRBV27 and TRBJ1-5, with a possible D match to TRBD1 (5 bases). The germline gives CDR1 MNHEY, CDR2 SMNVEV (reference sequence). The V and J ends lost 5 bases and 3 bases respectively, with 11 bases between them. This CDR3 spans 14 amino acids. CDR3: CASSNSGANQPQHF. The CDR3 DNA is TGTGCCAGCAGTAACTCCGGGGCCAATCAGCCCCAGCATTTT.

This chain uses TRBV4-1 with TRBJ2-7; D possibly uses TRBD1 or TRBD2 (5 bases each). With 2 bases removed from V and 7 bases from J, the gap between germline ends came to 18 bases. The CDR3 covers 15 residues. Per the germline V gene, CDR1 is MGHRA and CDR2 is YSYEKL. The CDR3 bases are TGCGCCAGCAGCCAAACCGGGACCAACGAATGGGAGCAGTACTTC. This sequence encodes CASSQTGTNEWEQYF.

This clone was recorded only once. The chain employs TRBV4-1 and TRBJ2-1; no clear D. There are 17 residues in the CDR3. Germline CDR1 is MGHRA and CDR2 is YSYEKL. V dropped 1 base and J dropped 1 base, with 14 bases sitting between them. CDR3 in amino acids: CASSQVGSQKSYNEQFF. CDR3 nucleotide sequence: TGCGCCAGCAGCCAAGTAGGAAGCCAGAAATCCTACAATGAGCAGTTCTTC.

The chain uses TRBV9 and TRBJ1-2; 7 bases are a match to TRBD1. The germline V gene has CDR1 SGDLS and CDR2 YYNGEE. This CDR3 is 15 amino acids long. The junction had 9 bases not matched to a gene; V was cut back by 3 bases and J by 4 bases. CDR3 residues: CASSGTGTAFYGYTF. The CDR3 DNA follows: TGTGCCAGCAGCGGAACCGGGACAGCATTCTATGGCTACACCTTC.

The chain recombines TRBV15 with TRBJ2-7, with no clear D. Per germline, CDR1 LNHNV and CDR2 YYDKDF (reference sequence). Trimming cost V 8 bases and J 3 bases, with 14 bases left between them. The CDR3 has 13 amino acids. CDR3 in amino acids: CATSAPVSYEQYF. For the CDR3, the DNA is TGTGCCACCTCTGCACCGGTGAGCTACGAGCAGTACTTC.

The chain is built from TRBV5-8 and TRBJ2-5; TRBD1 matches at 10 bases. After removal of 6 bases from V and 4 bases from J, the junction contained 9 bases not matched to a gene. CDR1 and CDR2 from the germline V gene are SGHTS and YDEGEE. The CDR3 runs to 15 residues. The CDR3 sequence: CASNTGTGVGETQYF. CDR3 DNA: TGTGCCAGCAACACCGGGACAGGGGTCGGAGAGACCCAGTACTTC.